This T cell receptor beta chain stems from a study of a mutant IDH1 vaccine in newly diagnosed glioma. Study as a whole: Treated patients, averaging roughly 40 years, were about 60% male and roughly 38% female.

This CDR3 region has 14 residues. Germline assignment: CDR1 LNHDA and CDR2 SQIVND (reference sequence). The V gene lost 9 bases and the J gene lost 3 bases, with 12 bases spanning the gap. Time point indicated: week 23, last vaccination. The investigators gave 300 ug of mutant IDH1 20-mer peptide in each vaccine dose, together with topical imiquimod. The study enrolled donors with new WHO grade 3 or 4 IDH1-mutant, ATRX-lost astrocytomas. As to this clone: The antigen remains unidentified.

Here immunoSEQ multiplex PCR was the method, and the copy in TCRdb shows in-frame clones only, minus some. Of 30,000 to 40,000 clones listed, 75% to 85% are singletons. General study points: Apparently, pseudoprogression bore no relation to changes among the top peripheral T cell clonotypes.

This clonotype was obtained from a man between 35 and 55 years old with glioma. Here the sequenced sample was PBMCs, taken from a glioma patient whose treatment included an IDH1 peptide vaccine. The chain carries TRBV19 and TRBJ2-6; TRBD1 or TRBD2 may be the D gene (5 bases each). CDR3 coding DNA: TGTGCCAGCCGCCTGAGGGGTGGGGCCAACGTCCTGACTTTC. As protein: CASRLRGGANVLTF. The whole variable domain, filled in from reference TRBV19 and TRBJ2-6, reads DGGITQSPKYLFRKEGQNVTLSCEQNLNHDAMYWYRQDPGQGLRLIYYSQIVNDFQKGDIAEGYSVSREKKESFPLTVTSAQKNPTAFYLCASRLRGGANVLTFGAGSRLTVL.